This T cell receptor beta chain emerged from a study of shared T cell receptors in the human thymus. The CDR3 runs to 16 residues. With V trimmed by 4 bases and J by 8 bases, 11 bases remained unmatched. Germline V CDR1 and CDR2: LGHNA, YSLEER. Clones were read by immunoSEQ multiplex PCR, and TCRdb kept only the in-frame ones, dropping some. Of under 450,000 clones in the sample, around 93% were seen once. This chain joins TRBV4-3 and TRBJ2-1; 10 bases agree with TRBD2. The receptor's source is a human donor. The sample was thymocytes. The CDR3, as DNA: TGCGCCAGCAGCCTCTCGACTAGCGGGTTTGGAGATGAGCAGTTCTTC. Translation gives CASSLSTSGFGDEQFF.